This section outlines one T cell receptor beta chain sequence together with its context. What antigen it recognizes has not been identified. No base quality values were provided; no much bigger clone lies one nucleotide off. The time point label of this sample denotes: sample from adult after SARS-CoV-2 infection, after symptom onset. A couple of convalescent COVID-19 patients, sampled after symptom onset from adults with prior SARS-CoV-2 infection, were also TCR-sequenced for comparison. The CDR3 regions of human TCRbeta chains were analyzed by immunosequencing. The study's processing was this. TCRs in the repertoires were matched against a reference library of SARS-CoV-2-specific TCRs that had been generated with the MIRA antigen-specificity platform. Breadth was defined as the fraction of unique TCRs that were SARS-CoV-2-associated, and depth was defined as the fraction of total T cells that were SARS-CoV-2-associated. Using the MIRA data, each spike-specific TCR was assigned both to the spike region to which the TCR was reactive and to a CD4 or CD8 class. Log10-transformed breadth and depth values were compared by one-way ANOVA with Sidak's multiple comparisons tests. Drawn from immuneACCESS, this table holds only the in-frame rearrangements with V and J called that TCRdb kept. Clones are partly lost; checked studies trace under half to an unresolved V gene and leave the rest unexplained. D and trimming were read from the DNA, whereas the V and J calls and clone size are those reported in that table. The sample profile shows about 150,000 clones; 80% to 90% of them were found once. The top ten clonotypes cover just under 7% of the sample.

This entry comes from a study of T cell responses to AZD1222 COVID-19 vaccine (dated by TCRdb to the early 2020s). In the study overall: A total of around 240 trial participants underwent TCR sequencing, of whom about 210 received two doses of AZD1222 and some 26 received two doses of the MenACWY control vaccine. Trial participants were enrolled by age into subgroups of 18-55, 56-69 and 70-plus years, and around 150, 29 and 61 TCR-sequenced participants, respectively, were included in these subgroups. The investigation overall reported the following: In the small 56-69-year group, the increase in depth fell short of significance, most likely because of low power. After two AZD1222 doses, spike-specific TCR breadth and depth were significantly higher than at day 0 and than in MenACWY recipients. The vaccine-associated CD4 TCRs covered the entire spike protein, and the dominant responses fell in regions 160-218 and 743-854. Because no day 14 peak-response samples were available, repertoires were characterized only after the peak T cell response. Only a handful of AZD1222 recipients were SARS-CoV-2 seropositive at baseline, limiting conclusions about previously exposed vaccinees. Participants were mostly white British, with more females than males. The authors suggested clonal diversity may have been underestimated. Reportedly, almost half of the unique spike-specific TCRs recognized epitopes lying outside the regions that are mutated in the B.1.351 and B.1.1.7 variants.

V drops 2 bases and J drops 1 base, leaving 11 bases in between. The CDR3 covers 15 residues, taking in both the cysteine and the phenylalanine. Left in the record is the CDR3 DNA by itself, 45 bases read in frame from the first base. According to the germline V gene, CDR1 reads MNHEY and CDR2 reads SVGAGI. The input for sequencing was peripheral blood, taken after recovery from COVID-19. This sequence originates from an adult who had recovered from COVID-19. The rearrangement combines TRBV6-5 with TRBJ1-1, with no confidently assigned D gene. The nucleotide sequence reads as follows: TGTGCCAGCAGTTACACGGGGTTGACGAACACTGAAGCTTTCTTT. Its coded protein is CASSYTGLTNTEAFF.